This T cell receptor beta chain was identified during a study of blood T cell repertoires in COVID-19 (dated by TCRdb to the early 2020s). Turning to the overall study: The collaborator samples originated in the United States, Italy and Spain and spanned the acute and convalescent phases of COVID-19. Sample metadata almost always included a de-identified subject ID, COVID-19 status, age in years and sex. Samples came from the ongoing ImmuneRACE study (first 160 participants) plus 1,254 subjects from 6 global collaborators. The prospective study material was composed of cDNA or gDNA derived from T cells, B-cell-depleted T cells, or PBMCs. HLA class I and class II types, where available, came from metadata supplied by the sample provider rather than from assay-based typing. The dataset comprised deeply sampled blood TCRbeta repertoires from subjects exposed to, actively infected with, or recovered from COVID-19. A freely available public database, intended as a resource for researchers studying the immune response to SARS-CoV-2, is where the repertoires were released.

Whole blood was collected in K2EDTA tubes by collaborating institutions according to the institutions' own protocols. Collaborator samples were shipped for TCRbeta analysis as frozen whole blood, isolated PBMCs, or DNA extracted from either sample type. Overall study outcomes, separate from this receptor: The amount of clinical and demographic metadata varied by source and participant and was provided uncurated.

The immunoSEQ Assay, a bias-controlled multiplex PCR, was used to amplify TCRbeta CDR3 regions from genomic DNA. As for the authors' bioinformatics: The number of nucleated cells in each sample was estimated from the amplification of reference gene primers within the assay. To quantify the absolute abundance of each unique TCRbeta CDR3 rearrangement, sequence reads were collapsed and filtered. Productive Simpson clonality was computed per sample as the square root of Simpson's diversity index over productive rearrangements. TCRdb provides this immuneACCESS table in a form limited to in-frame rearrangements. Some clones are lacking; in checked studies, under half of them reflect an unresolved V gene, and why the rest are absent is not known. The DNA gave D and trimming, while V, J and clone size come from that table. The sample table holds around 85,000 clones, of which roughly 86% were seen once. The ten most abundant clones make up approximately 8.1% of the sample.

In the germline V gene, CDR1 corresponds to LGHNA and CDR2 to YNFKEQ. The CDR3 runs 15 amino acids, cysteine and phenylalanine included. Here the CDR3 DNA is all that survives: 45 bases in frame from base 1. The junction shows trimming of 1 base on V and 4 bases on J, plus 11 bases between the germline ends. Remarks on this clone: Its recognized antigen is unknown. No quality values exist for individual bases; no much larger clone is one base distant.

This receptor was obtained from a man aged 50 to 60 with active COVID-19. The rearrangement combines TRBV4-2 with TRBJ2-1; no D gene call is confident. The source material was peripheral blood. The encoded CDR3 is CASSQVAVRYNEQFF. The sequenced DNA is TGTGCCAGCAGCCAAGTTGCAGTGAGGTACAATGAGCAGTTCTTC.